A single sample gave rise to the 8 T cell receptor beta chains below, sequenced in a study of blood T cell repertoires in COVID-19. This table comes from immunoSEQ multiplex PCR, and its TCRdb copy is limited to in-frame clones, with some not included. Altogether 270,000 or so clones are present, around nine tenths being singletons, with the ten largest covering around 9%. The sample consisted of peripheral blood. These receptors were taken from a man aged 35 to 55 with active or convalescent COVID-19.

To note about this clone: This sample also contains other DNA sequences that code for the same CDR3. V is TRBV7-3 and J is TRBJ2-3; tentatively, D is TRBD1 (5 bases). Germline CDR1 SGHTA, CDR2 FQGTGA. Trimming shortened V by 2 bases and J by 0 bases, and 6 bases separated the two germline ends. CDR3 length: 14 residues. CDR3 sequence (DNA): TGTGCCAGCAGCTTAGGGGCTAGCACAGATACGCAGTATTTT. This translates into CASSLGASTDTQYF.

The V call is TRBV7-3, the J call TRBJ1-1; maybe TRBD1 (6 bases). Germline lookup yields CDR1 SGHTA and CDR2 FQGTGA. The CDR3 is 13 amino acids. Trimming took off 5 bases at V and 1 base at J, with 8 bases between the two ends. The CDR3 here is CASSEQGNTEAFF. CDR3 coding DNA: TGTGCCAGCAGCGAACAGGGGAACACTGAAGCTTTCTTT. Based on the CDR3 plus reference TRBV7-3 and TRBJ1-1, the full variable domain is GAGVSQTPSNKVTEKGKYVELRCDPISGHTALYWYRQSLGQGPEFLIYFQGTGAADDSGLPNDRFFAVRPEGSVSTLKIQRTERGDSAVYLCASSEQGNTEAFFGQGTRLTVV.

The chain links TRBV25-1 to TRBJ2-2; 10 nucleotides match TRBD1. CDR1 and CDR2 (germline): MGHDK, SYGVNS. Losses at the gene ends were 6 bases for V and 7 bases for J; bases not matched to a gene: 11. CDR3 size: 16 residues. In DNA form, the CDR3 reads TGTGCCAGCAGCCCCCCGGGACAGGGGTTAATCGGGGAGCTGTTTTTT. Amino acid sequence: CASSPPGQGLIGELFF.

The V gene is TRBV12-5, the J gene TRBJ1-1, with D uncertain. The germline V gene encodes CDR1 LGHNT and CDR2 FRNRAP. The CDR3 covers 14 residues. The V and J ends lost 0 bases and 1 base respectively, with 6 bases between them. Here the CDR3 reads CASGLVGPNTEAFF. The CDR3, as DNA: TGTGCTAGTGGTTTGGTGGGCCCGAACACTGAAGCTTTCTTT.

V usage is TRBV24-1 and J usage is TRBJ2-6, with TRBD1 matching 7 bases. CDR3 length equals 17 residues. Germline V gene lookup returns CDR1 KGHDR and CDR2 SFDVKD. After removal of 4 bases from V and 1 base from J, the junction contained 6 bases not matched to a gene. CDR3 loop: CATSDGQDLSGANVLTF. In DNA form, the CDR3 reads TGTGCCACCAGTGACGGACAGGACCTTTCTGGGGCCAACGTCCTGACTTTC.

The chain couples TRBV6-5 to TRBJ1-4; D uncertain. Trimming cost V 0 bases and J 6 bases, with 11 bases left between them. CDR1 and CDR2 from the germline V gene are MNHEY and SVGAGI. The CDR3 length is 15 residues. As DNA, the CDR3 is TGTGCCAGCAGTTACTCGGACGAGGGTCATGAAAAACTGTTTTTT. Translated, it gives CASSYSDEGHEKLFF.

The chain joins TRBV28 to TRBJ2-3, with 9 bases fitting TRBD1. Looked up from germline, CDR1 is MDHEN and CDR2 is SYDVKM. The CDR3 is 14 amino acids. The V and J ends lost 5 bases and 6 bases, in that order; junction bases with no gene match: 6. CDR3 residues: CASSRTGEMDTQYF. In nucleotides, the CDR3 is TGTGCCAGCAGTAGGACAGGGGAGATGGATACGCAGTATTTT.

This clone was observed a single time. The chain is built from TRBV5-8 and TRBJ2-5, with 9 bases aligning to TRBD1. The CDR3 covers 15 residues. From germline, CDR1 is SGHTS and CDR2 YDEGEE. V shed 4 bases and J 2 bases; nucleotides not matched to a gene: 6. CDR3 DNA sequence: TGTGCCAGCAGCCCGGGACAGGGCGGGCAAGAGACCCAGTACTTC. This gives the protein CASSPGQGGQETQYF.